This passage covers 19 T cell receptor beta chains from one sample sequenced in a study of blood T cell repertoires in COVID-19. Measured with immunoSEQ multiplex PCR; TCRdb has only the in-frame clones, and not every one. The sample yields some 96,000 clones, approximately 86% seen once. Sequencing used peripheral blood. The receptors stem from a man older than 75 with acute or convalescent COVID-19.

CDR3: CASSIGGRGLEELEKLFF. The CDR3 nucleotides read TGTGCCAGTAGTATAGGTGGCAGGGGGCTGGAGGAGCTAGAAAAACTGTTTTTT. The chain has TRBV19 and TRBJ1-4, with 8 nucleotides matching TRBD1. Germline V lookup: CDR1 LNHDA, CDR2 SQIVND (reference sequence). The CDR3 covers 18 residues. Trimming cost V 1 base and J 8 bases; bases outside gene matches: 15.

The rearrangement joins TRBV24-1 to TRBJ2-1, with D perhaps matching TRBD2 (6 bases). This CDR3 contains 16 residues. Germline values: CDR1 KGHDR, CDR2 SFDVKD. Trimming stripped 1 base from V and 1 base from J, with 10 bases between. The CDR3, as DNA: TGTGCCACCAGTGATTTTGGGGGGTTGTCCTACAATGAGCAGTTCTTC. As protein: CATSDFGGLSYNEQFF.

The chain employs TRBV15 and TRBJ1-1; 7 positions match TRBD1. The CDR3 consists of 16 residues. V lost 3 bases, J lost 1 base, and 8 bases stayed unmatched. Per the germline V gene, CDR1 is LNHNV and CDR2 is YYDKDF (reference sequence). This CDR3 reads CATSRGYRGRNTEAFF. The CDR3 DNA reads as TGTGCCACCAGCAGGGGGTACAGGGGCAGGAACACTGAAGCTTTCTTT.

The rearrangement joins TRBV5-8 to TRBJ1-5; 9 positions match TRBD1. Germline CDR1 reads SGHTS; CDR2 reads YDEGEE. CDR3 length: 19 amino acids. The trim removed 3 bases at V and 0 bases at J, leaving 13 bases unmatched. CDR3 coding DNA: TGTGCCAGCAGCTCATTATCCGGGACAGGGATTTATAGCAATCAGCCCCAGCATTTT. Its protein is CASSSLSGTGIYSNQPQHF.

CDR3 DNA sequence: TGTGCCAGCAGCCCCGGAGCTAGCGGGAGGGCGGTCGAGCAGTACTTC. This codes for CASSPGASGRAVEQYF. The chain is built from TRBV3-1 (or the pseudogene TRBV3-2) and TRBJ2-7; 12 bases line up with TRBD2. Unmatched junction bases numbered 10, after V lost 4 bases and J lost 6 bases. Germline CDR1 is LGHDT and CDR2 is YNNKEL (reference sequence). The CDR3 has 16 amino acids.

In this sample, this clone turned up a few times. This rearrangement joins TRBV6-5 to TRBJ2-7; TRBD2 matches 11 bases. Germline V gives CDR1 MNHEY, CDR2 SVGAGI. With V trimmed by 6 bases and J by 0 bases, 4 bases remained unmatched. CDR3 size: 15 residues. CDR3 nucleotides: TGTGCCAGCAGGAGTACTAGCGGGAGCTCCTACGAGCAGTACTTC. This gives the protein CASRSTSGSSYEQYF.

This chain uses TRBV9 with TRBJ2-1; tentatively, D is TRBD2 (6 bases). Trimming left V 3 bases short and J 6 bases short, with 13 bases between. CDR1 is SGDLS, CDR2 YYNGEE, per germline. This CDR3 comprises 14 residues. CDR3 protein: CASSGGTRPNEQFF. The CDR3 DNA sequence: TGTGCCAGCAGCGGCGGGACCCGCCCCAATGAGCAGTTCTTC.

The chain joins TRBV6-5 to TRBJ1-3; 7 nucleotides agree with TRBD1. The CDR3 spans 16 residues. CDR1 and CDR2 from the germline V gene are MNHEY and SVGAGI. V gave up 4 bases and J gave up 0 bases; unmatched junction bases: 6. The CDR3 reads CASSSTRDSSGNTIYF. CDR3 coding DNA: TGTGCCAGCAGTTCAACTCGGGACAGCTCTGGAAACACCATATATTTT.

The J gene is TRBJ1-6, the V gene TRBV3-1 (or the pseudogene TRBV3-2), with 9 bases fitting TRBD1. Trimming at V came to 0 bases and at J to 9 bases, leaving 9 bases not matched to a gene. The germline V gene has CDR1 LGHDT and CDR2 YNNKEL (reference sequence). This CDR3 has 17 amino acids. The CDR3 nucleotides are TGTGCCAGCAGCCAAGATCCCAGGGGACAGGGCGGTTCACCCCTCCACTTT. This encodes CASSQDPRGQGGSPLHF.

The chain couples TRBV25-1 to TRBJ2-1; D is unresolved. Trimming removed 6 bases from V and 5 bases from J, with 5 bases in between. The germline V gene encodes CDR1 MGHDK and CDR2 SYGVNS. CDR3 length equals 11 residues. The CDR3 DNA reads TGTGCCAGCAGACTCGACAATGAGCAGTTCTTC. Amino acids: CASRLDNEQFF.

The CDR3 sequence is CASSPTGTWNEQFF. CDR3 DNA: TGTGCCAGCTCTCCAACCGGGACATGGAATGAGCAGTTCTTC. This rearrangement joins TRBV18 to TRBJ2-1; TRBD1 is a possible D gene (6 bases). The CDR3 runs 14 residues. Germline CDR1 is KGHSH and CDR2 is LQKENI. Trimming cost V 6 bases and J 7 bases, with 16 bases left between them.

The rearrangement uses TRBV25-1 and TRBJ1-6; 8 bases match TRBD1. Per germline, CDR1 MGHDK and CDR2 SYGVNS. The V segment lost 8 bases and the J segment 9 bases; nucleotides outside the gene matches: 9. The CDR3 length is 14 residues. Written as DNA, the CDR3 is TGTGCCAGCCTGGAAAGGGACAGGTCTTCACCCCTCCACTTT. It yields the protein CASLERDRSSPLHF. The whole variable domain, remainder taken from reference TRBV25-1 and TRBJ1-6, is EADIYQTPRYLVIGTGKKITLECSQTMGHDKMYWYQQDPGMELHLIHYSYGVNSTEKGDLSSESTVSRIRTEHFPLTLESARPSHTSQYLCASLERDRSSPLHFGNGTRLTVT.

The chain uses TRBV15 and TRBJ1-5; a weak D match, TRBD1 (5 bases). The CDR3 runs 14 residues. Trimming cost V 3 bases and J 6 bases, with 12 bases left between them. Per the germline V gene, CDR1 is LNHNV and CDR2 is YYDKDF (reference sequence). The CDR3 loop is CATSRNRRAQPQHF. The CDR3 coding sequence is TGTGCCACCAGCAGGAACAGGAGGGCTCAGCCCCAGCATTTT. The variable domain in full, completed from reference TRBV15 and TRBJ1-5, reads DAMVIQNPRYQVTQFGKPVTLSCSQTLNHNVMYWYQQKSSQAPKLLFHYYDKDFNNEADTPDNFQSRRPNTSFCFLDIRSPGLGDTAMYLCATSRNRRAQPQHFGDGTRLSIL.

The CDR3: CAISDSNRGGELFF. CDR3 sequence (DNA): TGTGCCATCAGTGACTCTAACAGGGGAGGGGAGCTGTTTTTT. The rearrangement joins TRBV10-3 to TRBJ2-2; 7 nucleotides agree with TRBD1. The CDR3 totals 14 residues. The germline V gene has CDR1 ENHRY and CDR2 SYGVKD. V shed 3 bases and J 8 bases; nucleotides not matched to a gene: 6.

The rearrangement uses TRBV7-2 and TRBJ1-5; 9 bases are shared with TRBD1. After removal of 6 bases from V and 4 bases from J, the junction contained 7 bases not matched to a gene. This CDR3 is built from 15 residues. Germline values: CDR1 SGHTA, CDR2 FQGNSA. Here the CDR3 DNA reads TGTGCCAGCAGTTCCGGACAGGGGAGAAATCAGCCCCAGCATTTT. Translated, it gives CASSSGQGRNQPQHF.

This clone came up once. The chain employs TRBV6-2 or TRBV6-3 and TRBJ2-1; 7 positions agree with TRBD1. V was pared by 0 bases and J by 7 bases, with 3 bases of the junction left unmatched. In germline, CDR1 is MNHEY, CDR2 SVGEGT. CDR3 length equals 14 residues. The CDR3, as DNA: TGTGCCAGCAGTTACTCCCCACAGGGGAATGAGCAGTTCTTC. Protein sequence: CASSYSPQGNEQFF.

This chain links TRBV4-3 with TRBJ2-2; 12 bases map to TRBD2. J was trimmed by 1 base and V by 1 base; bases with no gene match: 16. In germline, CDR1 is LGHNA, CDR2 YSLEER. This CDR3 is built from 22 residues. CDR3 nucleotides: TGCGCCAGCAGCCAAGGAGCGGATAGACTAGCGGGAGTAGTTCGGAACACCGGGGAGCTGTTTTTT. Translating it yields CASSQGADRLAGVVRNTGELFF.

CDR3 DNA: TGTGCCACCAGCAGAGATCGAGGTGTCACTAATGAAAAACTGTTTTTT. Protein product: CATSRDRGVTNEKLFF. This sequence joins TRBV15 and TRBJ1-4; D is unresolved. The CDR3 totals 16 residues. Trimming left V 0 bases short and J 2 bases short, with 10 bases between. Germline V gives CDR1 LNHNV, CDR2 YYDKDF (reference sequence).

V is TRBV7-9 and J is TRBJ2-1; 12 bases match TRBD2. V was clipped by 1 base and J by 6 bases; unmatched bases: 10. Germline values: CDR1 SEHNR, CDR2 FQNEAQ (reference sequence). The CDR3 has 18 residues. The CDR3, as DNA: TGTGCCAGCAGCTTAGAGGGGGAGGGACTAGCGGGTTTCAATGAGCAGTTCTTC. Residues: CASSLEGEGLAGFNEQFF.